This entry is about one TCR beta chain. Its specific antigen is unknown. No quality values exist for individual bases; no much larger clone is one base distant. The data were obtained in a study of OX40 agonist ivuxolimab in advanced cancers. Regarding the research as a whole: Ivuxolimab was an agonistic, fully human IgG2 monoclonal antibody directed against OX40 (CD134), a costimulatory receptor. The purpose of peripheral TCRbeta sequencing was to test whether ivuxolimab changed TCR sequence diversity and led to clonal T-cell expansion. Prior anti-PD-1, anti-PD-L1 or anti-CTLA-4 therapy was permitted, and 30% to 45% of dose-escalation patients had received checkpoint inhibitors. In the dose-escalation cohort, roughly 82% of patients were male, and the mean age was 60 years with a range of roughly 23 to 79. The monotherapy dose-escalation portion (N ≈ 50 patients) of the phase I ivuxolimab trial is reported in the paper. Partial responses were achieved by three dose-escalation patients, of whom one had hepatocellular carcinoma and two had cutaneous melanoma. Intravenous ivuxolimab was administered to patients every 2 weeks at six dose levels: 0.01, 0.1, 0.3, 1.5, 3 and 10 mg/kg. Of the roughly 52 patients in dose escalation, approximately 20 had hepatocellular carcinoma, around 15 had melanoma, 9 had renal cell carcinoma and 9 had head and neck cancer.

The germline V gene supplies CDR1 MDHEN and CDR2 SYDVKM. From the cysteine up to the phenylalanine, the CDR3 has a length of 15 residues. The only DNA kept is the CDR3, 45 bases in frame from the first base. The trial excluded patients who had a history of autoimmune disease or were on systemic immunosuppression. In every dose cohort, peripheral blood was drawn for TCR sequencing at baseline, cycle 4 day 1, and cycle 7 day 1. Samples were obtained from an open-label, multicenter, first-in-human phase I dose-escalation trial of ivuxolimab. Adults with locally advanced or metastatic head and neck squamous cell, hepatocellular, melanoma or renal cell carcinoma were enrolled in the trial. Before TCR sequencing, CD4+ T cells and CD8+ T cells from peripheral blood were sorted into separate populations. Study-wide conclusions, independent of this receptor: In the 0.1-3.0 mg/kg groups, partial responders had among the lowest normalized peripheral clonal expansion, particularly in CD8+ T cells. Low levels of normalized T-cell clonal expansion were also shown by some nonresponding patients. On average, CD8+ T cells showed more expanded clones than CD4+ T cells after ivuxolimab. At doses from 0.1 to 3.0 mg/kg, clonal expansion was seen in both CD4+ and CD8+ blood T cells between baseline and week 6. The antigen specificity of the clonally expanded peripheral T cells was not determined.

To sequence the TCRbeta CDR3 region, genomic DNA was isolated from the sorted cells. The immunoSEQ Assay was used to sequence the TCRbeta CDR3 regions. In TCRdb, the immuneACCESS table is reduced to in-frame sequences with V and J assigned. These tables do not hold every clone; where another copy was compared, an unresolved V gene accounts for under half, and the others remain unexplained. In all, the sample holds 80,000 to 100,000 clones, and approximately 91% of those were seen once. About 0.35% of the sample is in the top ten clones. The chain employs TRBV28 and TRBJ2-5; 8 bases in between match TRBD1. The DNA end favors TRBJ2-7, so the J call may be wrong. The clonotype was recovered from an adult with an advanced solid tumor such as melanoma, head and neck, liver or kidney cancer. Sequenced material: CD4+ or CD8+ T cells sorted from blood, taken in a trial of the OX40 agonist ivuxolimab. The nucleotide sequence reads TGTGCCAGCAGTCGACCACAGGGGGGATCTGGCGAGCAGTACTTC. It is translated as CASSRPQGGSGEQYF.